This TCR beta chain was recorded in a study of T-cell reconstitution after alpha-beta-depleted transplantation in children (dated by TCRdb to 2016 to 2017). Concerning the study at large: Using TCR repertoire profiling, the study followed T-cell immune reconstitution in a quantitative way in children after TCRalphabeta/CD19-depleted allogeneic hematopoietic cell transplantation.

Between the V and J ends, shortened by 3 bases and 2 bases respectively, the junction contains 9 bases. The germline V gene sets CDR1 to KGHDR and CDR2 to SFDVKD. The CDR3 holds 14 amino acids from the cysteine to the phenylalanine. Only the CDR3 part of the read is kept: 42 bases, read in frame from the first base. Library construction relied on PCR. Sequencing instrument: Illumina HiSeq 2500. TCR libraries were prepared with molecular barcoding, using unique molecular identifiers to normalize TCRbeta repertoire quantification. The raw public data were reprocessed by TCRdb itself: fastp quality trimming at Q25, MiXCR clonotype calling, in-frame beta chains only. One record per CDR3 amino acid sequence lists the most common genes and DNA. The sample records approximately 520,000 distinct CDR3 sequences, about 31% of which are singletons. The leading ten clones occupy around 2.4% of the sample. Concerning this clonotype itself: The clone's antigen remains unknown. No clone much larger than this one lies a single base away; base qualities are absent.

The clonotype comes from a human donor who donated a stem cell graft to a child with aplastic anemia. The sequencing here drew on PBMCs from the stem cell graft donor, taken from the stem cell graft. Recombination joined TRBV24-1 with TRBJ2-5; a confident D gene designation cannot be given. The DNA reads as follows: TGTGCCACCAGTGATCAGGACCCGCAAGAGACCCAGTACTTC. It encodes CATSDQDPQETQYF.